The rows below give T cell receptor beta chains drawn from one sample of a study of Tregs in tolerant kidney transplant recipients. Clones were read by immunoSEQ multiplex PCR, and TCRdb kept only the in-frame ones, dropping some. Of around 66,000 clones listed, approximately 83% were seen once; the top ten hold roughly 2%. Material: Tregs from blood, obtained before the transplant. These receptors were obtained from a human donor who received a combined kidney and bone marrow transplant. Both conserved end residues are trimmed from each CDR3. The order of the fields is V gene, J gene, CDR3 protein.

V gene: TRBV18; J gene: TRBJ1-2; CDR3 protein: ASSPSGQAYGYT
V gene: TRBV7-9; J gene: TRBJ2-3; CDR3 protein: ASSLGLPTDTQY
V gene: TRBV7-6; J gene: TRBJ2-1; CDR3 protein: ASSPPPWGASYNEQF
V gene: TRBV19; J gene: TRBJ1-1; CDR3 protein: ASSPKTGMDTEAF
V gene: TRBV5-1; J gene: TRBJ2-6; CDR3 protein: ASSSQGGGANVLT
V gene: TRBV5-1; J gene: TRBJ2-3; CDR3 protein: ASSLRPAPSTDTQY
V gene: TRBV6-5; J gene: TRBJ2-3; CDR3 protein: ASSSREWGGTDTQY
V gene: TRBV6-1; J gene: TRBJ1-3; CDR3 protein: ASRSTDSGNTIY
V gene: TRBV7-2; J gene: TRBJ1-3; CDR3 protein: ASSLSAGSGNTIY
V gene: TRBV7-2; J gene: TRBJ1-2; CDR3 protein: ASSIMIGGTNYGYT
V gene: TRBV11-3; J gene: TRBJ2-2; CDR3 protein: ASSPKTGELF
V gene: TRBV20-1; J gene: TRBJ2-3; CDR3 protein: SASPVDTQY
V gene: TRBV2; J gene: TRBJ1-4; CDR3 protein: ASSEGQGYNEKLF
V gene: TRBV5-1; J gene: TRBJ2-7; CDR3 protein: ASSNPGLAGGRAYEQY
V gene: TRBV5-1; J gene: TRBJ1-1; CDR3 protein: ASSLFGGAFEAF
V gene: TRBV21-1; J gene: TRBJ2-7; CDR3 protein: ASSKGGGQVGSYEQY
V gene: TRBV6-5; J gene: TRBJ1-1; CDR3 protein: ASRRQGPGNTEAF
V gene: TRBV4-1; J gene: TRBJ2-2; CDR3 protein: ASSRRGGPNTGELF
V gene: TRBV5-1; J gene: TRBJ2-5; CDR3 protein: ASSSAPGSQETQY
V gene: TRBV4-1; J gene: TRBJ2-1; CDR3 protein: ASSRVGGVREQF
V gene: TRBV30; J gene: TRBJ2-1; CDR3 protein: AWSVPSGRAGEQF
V gene: TRBV7-2; J gene: TRBJ2-3; CDR3 protein: ASSFTGSDTQY
V gene: TRBV18; J gene: TRBJ2-7; CDR3 protein: ASSPNSNYEQY
V gene: TRBV5-6; J gene: TRBJ2-7; CDR3 protein: ASSLVIRGEQY
V gene: TRBV7-2; J gene: TRBJ2-1; CDR3 protein: ASSTSRTDYNEQF
V gene: TRBV18; J gene: TRBJ1-1; CDR3 protein: ASSPGQGLQNTEAF
V gene: TRBV11-3; J gene: TRBJ1-6; CDR3 protein: ASSLELDTDNSPLH
V gene: TRBV19; J gene: TRBJ1-5; CDR3 protein: ASSIVGRAYNQPQH
V gene: TRBV5-1; J gene: TRBJ1-5; CDR3 protein: ASSASGTDNQPQH
V gene: TRBV5-4; J gene: TRBJ2-7; CDR3 protein: ASSSGLAGEYPPSEQY
V gene: TRBV7-2; J gene: TRBJ1-2; CDR3 protein: ASSFGLAINYGYT
V gene: TRBV5-1; J gene: TRBJ1-4; CDR3 protein: ASSRGMNEKLF
V gene: TRBV9; J gene: TRBJ1-4; CDR3 protein: ASSATGAGEKLF
V gene: TRBV2; J gene: TRBJ2-2; CDR3 protein: ASSGRGHGELF
V gene: TRBV6-1; J gene: TRBJ1-5; CDR3 protein: ATATWGNQPQH
V gene: TRBV5-7; J gene: TRBJ1-5; CDR3 protein: ASSGGDNQPQH
V gene: TRBV19; J gene: TRBJ1-2; CDR3 protein: ASSIVGSLYGYT
V gene: TRBV15; J gene: TRBJ1-4; CDR3 protein: ATSRAGRWGEKLF
V gene: TRBV5-5; J gene: TRBJ2-3; CDR3 protein: ASSMGHGGTDTQY
V gene: TRBV20-1; J gene: TRBJ2-3; CDR3 protein: SARLAGPLY
V gene: TRBV9; J gene: TRBJ1-5; CDR3 protein: ASSSGTGTQPQH
V gene: TRBV5-1; J gene: TRBJ1-1; CDR3 protein: ASSLLPQGETEAF
V gene: TRBV18; J gene: TRBJ2-5; CDR3 protein: ASSPSGQETQY
V gene: TRBV19; J gene: TRBJ1-2; CDR3 protein: ASSPRREGGYT
V gene: TRBV29-1; J gene: TRBJ2-3; CDR3 protein: SVDGPSVDTQY
V gene: TRBV9; J gene: TRBJ2-1; CDR3 protein: ASSVTSGYNEQF
V gene: TRBV10-2; J gene: NA; CDR3 protein: ASSRLAGSYEQY
V gene: TRBV6-1; J gene: TRBJ1-4; CDR3 protein: ASRGAWGEKLF
V gene: TRBV10-2; J gene: TRBJ1-2; CDR3 protein: ASSEIIGVGGYT
V gene: TRBV30; J gene: TRBJ2-5; CDR3 protein: AWSVREETQY
V gene: TRBV18; J gene: TRBJ2-2; CDR3 protein: ASSPFGGRNTGELF
V gene: TRBV6-6; J gene: TRBJ1-1; CDR3 protein: ASKHRQGRDTEAF
V gene: TRBV21-1; J gene: TRBJ1-2; CDR3 protein: ASSPPGDGYT